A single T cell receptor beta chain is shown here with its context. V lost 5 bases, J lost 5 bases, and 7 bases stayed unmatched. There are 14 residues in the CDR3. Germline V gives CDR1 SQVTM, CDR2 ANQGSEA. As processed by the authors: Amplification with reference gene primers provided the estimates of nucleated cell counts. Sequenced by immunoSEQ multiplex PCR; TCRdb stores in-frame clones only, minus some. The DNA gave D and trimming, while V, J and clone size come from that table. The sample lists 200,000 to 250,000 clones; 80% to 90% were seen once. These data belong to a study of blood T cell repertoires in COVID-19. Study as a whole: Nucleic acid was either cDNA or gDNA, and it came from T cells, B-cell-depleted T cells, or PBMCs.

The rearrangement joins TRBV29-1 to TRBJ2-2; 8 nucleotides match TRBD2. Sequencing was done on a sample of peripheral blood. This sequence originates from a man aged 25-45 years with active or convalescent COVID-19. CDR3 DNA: TGCAGCGTTCCTGTAGCGGGGAGGACCGGGGAGCTGTTTTTT. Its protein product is CSVPVAGRTGELFF.